This record concerns one T cell receptor beta chain sequence. The data derive from a study of blood T cell repertoires in COVID-19. About the research overall: The samples span acute and convalescent COVID-19 from the United States, Italy and Spain.

This table comes from immunoSEQ multiplex PCR, and its TCRdb copy is limited to in-frame clones, with some not included. The sample has about 110,000 clones, over 60% seen once. This sequence originates from a man between 65 and 85 years old with acute or convalescent COVID-19. What was sequenced was peripheral blood.

The CDR3 protein is CASSGWTGGKEAPQHF. DNA of the CDR3: TGTGCCAGCAGCGGGTGGACAGGGGGAAAGGAGGCGCCCCAGCATTTT. This chain joins TRBV11-3 and TRBJ1-5; 10 bases map to TRBD1. Germline V lookup: CDR1 SGHNT, CDR2 YENEEA. V lost 5 bases and J lost 9; bases outside the gene matches: 13. The CDR3 length is 16 residues.